The following is a T cell receptor beta chain sequence with its context. This entry is derived from a study of beta chain features in type 1 diabetes. In all sorted populations, purity surpassed 98%. V shed 8 bases, J shed 6 bases, and the junction held 4 bases outside the gene matches. The CDR3 sequence is 14 residues long. Germline CDR1 and CDR2: SGDLS and YYNGEE. Sequenced material consisted of expressed TCRB transcripts (all of the isolated RNA was reverse transcribed). Sequenced naive, central memory and regulatory T cell samples produced an average of about 3.57 million reads. Assay used: immunoSEQ multiplex PCR; TCRdb lists only in-frame clones, some missing. Here the sample spans about 470,000 clones, around 30% being singletons.

Material for sequencing was naive CD4+ T cells from blood. This TCR derives from a young man in good health. The V call is TRBV9, the J call TRBJ2-2; 13 nucleotides match TRBD2. CDR3 loop: CASRTSGRAGELFF. CDR3 coding DNA: TGTGCCAGTCGCACTAGCGGGAGGGCCGGGGAGCTGTTTTTT.